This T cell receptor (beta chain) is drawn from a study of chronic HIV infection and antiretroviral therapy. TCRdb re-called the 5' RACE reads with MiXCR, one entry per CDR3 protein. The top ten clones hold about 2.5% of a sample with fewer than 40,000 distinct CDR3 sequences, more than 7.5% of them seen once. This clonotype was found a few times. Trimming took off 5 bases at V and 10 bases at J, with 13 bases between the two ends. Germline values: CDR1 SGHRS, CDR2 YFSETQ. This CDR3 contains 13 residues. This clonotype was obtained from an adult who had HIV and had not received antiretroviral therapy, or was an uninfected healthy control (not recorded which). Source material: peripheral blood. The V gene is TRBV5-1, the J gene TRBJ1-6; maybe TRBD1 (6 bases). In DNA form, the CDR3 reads TGCGCCAGCAGGGAACAGGGAAACTCACCCCTCCACTTT. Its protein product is CASREQGNSPLHF.